The 32 T cell receptor beta chains below all came from one sample that was sequenced in a study of T cells in Graves' hyperthyroidism and ophthalmopathy. Amplification yielded TCR beta CDR3 regions, with RNA transcripts as the source. A set of HTBI primers served as the primers for a first-round RT-PCR of the TCR CDR3. TCRdb reprocessed the multiplex PCR reads via MiXCR and lists one record per CDR3 protein. The sample has around 570,000 distinct CDR3 sequences, just under 20% seen once. Specimen: blood. The receptors originated from a man aged 40-49 years with Graves' ophthalmopathy.

This clonotype was seen more than once but under ten times. The chain links TRBV4-3 to TRBJ2-1; D possibly matches TRBD1 or TRBD2 (5 bases each). This CDR3 comprises 15 residues. The germline gives CDR1 LGHNA, CDR2 YSLEER. V was shortened by 0 bases and J by 8 bases, with 14 bases between the two germline ends. As DNA, the CDR3 is TGCGCCAGCAGCCAAGATGGGACCCCCCGTGATGAGCAGTTCTTC. As protein: CASSQDGTPRDEQFF.

The V call is TRBV29-1, the J call TRBJ1-1, with no clear D. The V gene lost 6 bases and the J gene lost 5 bases, with 10 bases spanning the gap. The germline CDR1 and CDR2 sequences are SQVTM and ANQGSEA. The CDR3 extends over 11 amino acids. The chain's CDR3 is CSVHLETEAFF. The CDR3 DNA is TGCAGCGTCCACCTTGAGACTGAAGCTTTCTTT.

This clonotype was detected ten times or more. The chain recombines TRBV5-1 with TRBJ2-1, with 12 bases aligning to TRBD2. V dropped 3 bases and J dropped 10; count of bases not matched to a gene: 5. Looked up from germline, CDR1 is SGHRS and CDR2 is YFSETQ. The CDR3 contains 14 residues. DNA for the CDR3: TGCGCCAGCAGCTCGACTAGCGGGGGCGACGAGCAGTTCTTC. Amino acid sequence: CASSSTSGGDEQFF.

This clonotype was picked up a small number of times. The genes are TRBV5-1 and TRBJ1-1; D uncertain. The CDR3 runs 14 residues. The V gene's germline CDR1 is SGHRS and CDR2 YFSETQ. Trimming took off 4 bases at V and 3 bases at J, with 13 bases between the two ends. The CDR3 coding sequence is TGCGCCAGCAGCGACGGAAGTCTCGACACTGAAGCTTTCTTT. Protein product: CASSDGSLDTEAFF.

The chain recombines TRBV19 with TRBJ2-1, with 7 positions matching TRBD2. V shed 2 bases, J shed 8 bases, and the junction held 6 bases outside the gene matches. The CDR3 runs 14 residues. Germline V gene sequence: CDR1 LNHDA, CDR2 SQIVND (reference sequence). CDR3 amino acids: CASSITGTTDEQFF. The CDR3 bases are TGTGCCAGTAGTATAACCGGGACTACGGATGAGCAGTTCTTC.

This clonotype appeared a few times. The J gene is TRBJ1-4, the V gene TRBV20-1, with D perhaps matching TRBD1 (5 bases). The germline V gene has CDR1 DFQATT and CDR2 SNEGSKA (reference sequence). Trimming pared 5 bases from V and 0 bases from J, leaving 16 bases between. This CDR3 is built from 16 residues. In DNA, the CDR3 is TGCAGTGCTTGGACTCGGAAGGGACCAACTAATGAAAAACTGTTTTTT. Amino acids: CSAWTRKGPTNEKLFF.

The chain is built from TRBV18 and TRBJ2-5; the D is unclear. Looked up from germline, CDR1 is KGHSH and CDR2 is LQKENI. The CDR3 contains 14 residues. V lost 3 bases to trimming and J lost 1 base, with 9 bases between them. The DNA of the CDR3 is TGTGCCAGCTCACCCAGCCATAGCCAAGAGACCCAGTACTTC. This encodes CASSPSHSQETQYF. The variable domain in full, completed from reference TRBV18 and TRBJ2-5, reads NAGVMQNPRHLVRRRGQEARLRCSPMKGHSHVYWYRQLPEEGLKFMVYLQKENIIDESGMPKERFSAEFPKEGPSILRIQQVVRGDSAAYFCASSPSHSQETQYFGPGTRLLVL.

This clonotype was observed a handful of times. This chain links TRBV7-9 with TRBJ2-7; the match to TRBD2 covers 7 bases. This CDR3 has 14 residues. V lost 5 bases to trimming and J lost 4 bases; unmatched junction nucleotides: 8. The germline CDR1 and CDR2 sequences are SEHNR and FQNEAQ (reference sequence). CDR3 bases: TGTGCCAGCAGCCCCCCGGGAGGCTGGTACGAGCAGTACTTC. Amino acids: CASSPPGGWYEQYF. The whole variable domain, remainder taken from reference TRBV7-9 and TRBJ2-7, is DTGVSQNPRHKITKRGQNVTFRCDPISEHNRLYWYRQTLGQGPEFLTYFQNEAQLEKSRLLSDRFSAERPKGSFSTLEIQRTEQGDSAMYLCASSPPGGWYEQYFGPGTRLTVT.

The V gene is TRBV5-1, the J gene TRBJ2-5; the match to TRBD2 covers 14 bases. Germline-derived CDR1 and CDR2 are SGHRS and YFSETQ. The CDR3 loop spans 18 amino acids. V lost 1 base to trimming and J lost 0 bases; unmatched junction nucleotides: 5. CDR3 amino acids: CASSLTTSGGEHQETQYF. The CDR3 nucleotides read TGCGCCAGCAGCTTGACGACTAGCGGGGGGGAACACCAAGAGACCCAGTACTTC.

Note on this clonotype: At one end the junction does not follow the germline gene, possibly because of a read error. The chain combines TRBV19 with TRBJ2-1; D is perhaps TRBD1 (5 bases). The germline CDR1 and CDR2 sequences are LNHDA and SQIVND (reference sequence). The CDR3 spans 15 residues. The CDR3 is CASSTRTQPYNEQLF. As DNA, the CDR3 is TGTGCCAGTAGTACCCGGACACAACCCTACAATGAGCAGCTCTTC.

V gene TRBV20-1 combines with J gene TRBJ2-2; 7 positions agree with TRBD1. Germline-derived CDR1 and CDR2 are DFQATT and SNEGSKA (reference sequence). CDR3 length equals 15 residues. Trimming took 6 bases from V and 9 from J; bases not matched to a gene: 16. Written as DNA, the CDR3 is TGCAGTGCAGAAACCGGGACAGCCAATAGTAGGGAGCTGTTTTTT. It translates to CSAETGTANSRELFF.

This clonotype has more than one count but fewer than ten. CDR3 nucleotides: TGTGCCAGCTCTTCTAGCTTGGGGGGTGGCTACACCTTC. Residues: CASSSSLGGGYTF. This chain connects TRBV28 to TRBJ1-2; TRBD1 might be the D (5 bases). The CDR3 contains 13 residues. Trimming removed 8 bases from V and 7 bases from J, with 17 bases in between. Germline V gives CDR1 MDHEN, CDR2 SYDVKM.

This clonotype has more than one count but fewer than ten. V gene TRBV6-6 combines with J gene TRBJ1-6, with D possibly TRBD1 on 5 matching bases. The CDR3 loop spans 15 amino acids. Germline lookup yields CDR1 MNHNY and CDR2 SVGAGI (reference sequence). V was shortened by 2 bases and J by 5 bases, with 10 bases between the two germline ends. CDR3 DNA: TGTGCCAGCAGTTACACGGGACTAAATAATTCACCCCTCCACTTT. Its translation is CASSYTGLNNSPLHF.

The chain carries TRBV5-1 and TRBJ1-6; a possible D gene is TRBD1 (5 bases). Looked up from germline, CDR1 is SGHRS and CDR2 is YFSETQ. V dropped 0 bases and J dropped 7 bases, with 14 bases sitting between them. The CDR3 totals 16 residues. The chain's CDR3 is CASSLARVGVNSPLHF. As DNA, the CDR3 is TGCGCCAGCAGCTTGGCCCGCGTGGGGGTAAATTCACCCCTCCACTTT. Variable domain in full (rest from reference TRBV5-1 and TRBJ1-6): KAGVTQTPRYLIKTRGQQVTLSCSPISGHRSVSWYQQTPGQGLQFLFEYFSETQRNKGNFPGRFSGRQFSNSRSEMNVSTLELGDSALYLCASSLARVGVNSPLHFGNGTRLTVT.

This clonotype was detected ten times or more. This chain joins TRBV12-3 or TRBV12-4 and TRBJ1-5, with D perhaps TRBD1 (5 bases). V was shortened by 0 bases and J by 0 bases, with 9 bases between the two germline ends. The CDR3 contains 16 residues. The CDR3 protein is CASSLAQGYSNQPQHF. DNA for the CDR3: TGTGCCAGCAGTTTAGCGCAGGGATATAGCAATCAGCCCCAGCATTTT.

This clonotype has more than one count but fewer than ten. This chain connects TRBV25-1 to TRBJ1-2; 9 bases align to TRBD1. Germline assignment: CDR1 MGHDK and CDR2 SYGVNS. Germline trimming cut 1 base from V and 5 bases from J; bases unmatched to any gene: 2. The CDR3 loop spans 14 amino acids. CDR3 sequence: CASSEWTGDYGYTF. The CDR3 DNA reads TGTGCCAGCAGTGAATGGACAGGGGATTATGGCTACACCTTC.

This clonotype was counted at least ten times. The chain employs TRBV11-2 and TRBJ2-3; possibly TRBD1 for D (6 bases). The CDR3 totals 12 residues. Germline CDR1 is SGHAT and CDR2 is FQNNGV. The V and J ends lost 7 bases and 5 bases respectively, with 10 bases between them. CDR3 region: CASTPGVDTQYF. The CDR3 coding sequence is TGTGCCAGCACCCCAGGGGTAGATACGCAGTATTTT.

The sample holds many counts of this clonotype. The chain is built from TRBV6-1 and TRBJ2-1; D not resolved. Germline V CDR1 and CDR2: MNHNS, SASEGT. The CDR3 runs 16 residues. Trimming took 5 bases from V and 3 from J, leaving 17 bases between them. In DNA, the CDR3 is TGTGCCAGCAGTTCCCGACACGCGCTAAACTACAATGAGCAGTTCTTC. Encoded protein: CASSSRHALNYNEQFF.

In this sample, this clonotype turned up once. One junction end disagrees with the germline gene, perhaps due to a read error. This chain links TRBV7-3 with TRBJ1-2; D is uncertain. The CDR3 runs 14 residues. The germline V gene has CDR1 SGHTA and CDR2 FQGTGA. The DNA of the CDR3 is TGTGCCAGCAGCTTAACCGGCCAGTCGGAGGGCTACGCCTTC. Encoded protein: CASSLTGQSEGYAF.

There are many counts of this clonotype. This chain joins TRBV12-3 or TRBV12-4 and TRBJ2-3, with 9 bases aligning to TRBD2. This CDR3 has 17 amino acids. Germline trimming cut 1 base from V and 2 bases from J; bases unmatched to any gene: 7. CDR3 sequence: CASSLEATSGNTDTQYF. The CDR3, as DNA: TGTGCCAGCAGTTTAGAAGCGACTAGCGGAAACACAGATACGCAGTATTTT.

At least ten counts were recorded for this clonotype. The rearrangement joins TRBV5-1 to TRBJ2-4, with 7 positions matching TRBD1. The junction had 11 bases not matched to a gene; V was cut back by 0 bases and J by 8 bases. The CDR3 totals 16 residues. Per the germline V gene, CDR1 is SGHRS and CDR2 is YFSETQ. The CDR3 DNA sequence: TGCGCCAGCAGCTTGGTTTATAGACAGGGCAAGGACATTCAGTACTTC. This encodes CASSLVYRQGKDIQYF.

Concerning this clonotype: One base away lies a much larger clone, so this may be a sequencing read error. This chain connects TRBV6-1 to TRBJ2-3, with 8 positions matching TRBD2. The CDR3 loop spans 19 amino acids. Germline CDR1 reads MNHNS; CDR2 reads SASEGT. V gave up 1 base and J gave up 5 bases; unmatched junction bases: 17. The CDR3: CASSEGRIDGGARKDTQYF. The CDR3 DNA reads TGTGCCAGCAGTGAAGGGCGGATTGACGGGGGGGCCCGGAAAGATACGCAGTATTTT.

Ten or more counts support this clonotype. V and J are TRBV27 and TRBJ2-1, with a possible D match to TRBD2 (7 bases). Trimming removed 5 bases at V and 6 bases at J, with 14 bases between. The V gene's germline CDR1 is MNHEY and CDR2 SMNVEV (reference sequence). This CDR3 comprises 14 residues. CDR3 coding DNA: TGTGCCAGCAGTGCGGGGGCGTGGGGCAATGAGCAGTTCTTC. It specifies CASSAGAWGNEQFF.

This clonotype was observed a handful of times. The chain carries TRBV3-1 and TRBJ1-6; D is undetermined. The V gene lost 0 bases and the J gene lost 0 bases, with 9 bases spanning the gap. This CDR3 contains 17 residues. Germline-derived CDR1 and CDR2 are LGHDT and YNNKEL (reference sequence). This CDR3 is CASSQDAMSSYNSPLHF. CDR3 bases: TGTGCCAGCAGCCAAGATGCGATGAGCTCCTATAATTCACCCCTCCACTTT.

This clonotype was observed at least ten times. V is TRBV11-2 and J is TRBJ2-1; perhaps TRBD1 as D (6 bases). Germline CDR1 is SGHAT and CDR2 is FQNNGV. V lost 1 base and J lost 4, with 14 bases in between. The CDR3 runs to 16 residues. The CDR3 loop reads CASSLGIGQTYNEQFF. The CDR3 coding sequence is TGTGCCAGCAGCTTAGGAATCGGACAGACTTACAATGAGCAGTTCTTC.

Concerning this clonotype: Its ends do not fully match the called genes, so a read error is possible. V is TRBV5-1 and J is TRBJ2-3; a possible D gene is TRBD1 (6 bases). The length of the CDR3 is 15 residues. Looked up from germline, CDR1 is SGHRS and CDR2 is YFSETQ. Here the CDR3 reads CASSPDGTHTDKQYF. The CDR3, as DNA: TGCGCCAGCAGCCCCGACGGGACACACACAGATAAGCAGTATTTT.

The chain joins TRBV28 to TRBJ2-2; no clear D. V shed 5 bases and J shed 5 bases, with 9 bases lying between them. This CDR3 region has 13 residues. The germline CDR1 and CDR2 sequences are MDHEN and SYDVKM. The DNA for the CDR3 is TGTGCCAGCAGTACCAGAGGAACCGGGGAGCTGTTTTTT. It specifies CASSTRGTGELFF.

This clonotype turned up a few times. The rearrangement links TRBV4-2 to TRBJ2-6, with D perhaps TRBD1 (5 bases). V lost 1 base and J 9 bases, leaving 7 bases between the germline ends. Germline CDR1 reads LGHNA; CDR2 reads YNFKEQ. CDR3 length: 13 amino acids. CDR3 sequence reads: CASSQGQINVLTF. The CDR3 DNA is TGTGCCAGCAGCCAAGGACAGATCAACGTCCTGACTTTC.

This clonotype was seen ten or more times. The chain uses TRBV18 and TRBJ2-1; D is unresolved. CDR3 size: 16 residues. Germline V gene lookup returns CDR1 KGHSH and CDR2 LQKENI. The V end was cut by 3 bases, the J end by 3 bases, with 15 bases between. The CDR3 loop is CASSPSDTEHYNEQFF. In DNA, the CDR3 is TGTGCCAGCTCACCTTCTGACACGGAACACTACAATGAGCAGTTCTTC.

This clonotype appeared many times. The V gene is TRBV11-2, the J gene TRBJ2-5, with D tentatively TRBD2 (6 bases). The CDR3 has 15 amino acids. V was trimmed by 2 bases and J by 4 bases, leaving 14 bases between them. The V gene's germline CDR1 is SGHAT and CDR2 FQNNGV. The CDR3 reads CASSLFVGGGETQYF. The CDR3 DNA reads TGTGCCAGCAGCTTATTTGTGGGAGGAGGAGAGACCCAGTACTTC. Full variable domain (remainder filled in from reference TRBV11-2 and TRBJ2-5): EAGVAQSPRYKIIEKRQSVAFWCNPISGHATLYWYQQILGQGPKLLIQFQNNGVVDDSQLPKDRFSAERLKGVDSTLKIQPAKLEDSAVYLCASSLFVGGGETQYFGPGTRLLVL.

The chain couples TRBV20-1 to TRBJ1-3; D is undetermined. V was clipped by 4 bases and J by 0 bases, with 7 bases between them. This CDR3 has 13 residues. Germline-derived CDR1 and CDR2 are DFQATT and SNEGSKA (reference sequence). The CDR3 DNA sequence: TGCAGTGCTACACAGAGCTCTGGAAACACCATATATTTT. Protein product: CSATQSSGNTIYF.

This clonotype was observed a handful of times. The V gene is TRBV5-1, the J gene TRBJ2-1, with TRBD2 as a possible D gene (5 bases). The germline CDR1 and CDR2 sequences are SGHRS and YFSETQ. CDR3 length: 15 amino acids. V was clipped by 0 bases and J by 5 bases, with 12 bases between them. The CDR3 DNA reads as TGCGCCAGCAGCTTGGGCGGCCTACTAGACAATGAGCAGTTCTTC. Amino acids: CASSLGGLLDNEQFF.